Only a few counts were recorded for the clone carrying this T cell receptor (beta chain). This entry comes from a study of blood T cells in healthy people across ages. The use of a sample-barcoded 5' primer and a J-beta primer mix characterized a second PCR of 7 to 11 cycles. TCRdb itself ran the 5' RACE reads through MiXCR, one entry per CDR3 protein. The profile shows over 1,500,000 distinct CDR3 sequences, roughly two fifths of them singletons. The clonotype comes from a human donor in good health. Source material: blood.

CDR3 sequence reads: CASRPQGAVYEQYF. DNA of the CDR3: TGCGCCAGCAGACCACAGGGTGCCGTTTACGAGCAGTACTTC. V and J are TRBV5-1 and TRBJ2-7, with D possibly being TRBD1 (6 bases). This CDR3 has 14 residues. Deletions cut 5 bases from V and 4 bases from J, with 16 bases between. CDR1 is SGHRS and CDR2 is YFSETQ in the germline V gene.